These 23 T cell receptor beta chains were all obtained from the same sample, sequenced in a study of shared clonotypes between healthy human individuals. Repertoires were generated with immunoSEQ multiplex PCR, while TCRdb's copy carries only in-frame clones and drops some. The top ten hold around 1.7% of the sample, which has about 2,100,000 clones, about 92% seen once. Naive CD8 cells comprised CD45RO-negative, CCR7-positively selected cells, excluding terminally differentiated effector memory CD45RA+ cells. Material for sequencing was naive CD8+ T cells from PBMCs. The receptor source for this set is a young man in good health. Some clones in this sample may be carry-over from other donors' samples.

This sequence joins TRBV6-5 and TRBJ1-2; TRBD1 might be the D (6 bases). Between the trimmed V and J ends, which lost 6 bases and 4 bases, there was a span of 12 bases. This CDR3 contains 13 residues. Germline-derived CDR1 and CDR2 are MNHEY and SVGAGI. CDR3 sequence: CASSPQGLYGYTF. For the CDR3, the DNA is TGTGCCAGCAGCCCACAGGGCCTCTATGGCTACACCTTC.

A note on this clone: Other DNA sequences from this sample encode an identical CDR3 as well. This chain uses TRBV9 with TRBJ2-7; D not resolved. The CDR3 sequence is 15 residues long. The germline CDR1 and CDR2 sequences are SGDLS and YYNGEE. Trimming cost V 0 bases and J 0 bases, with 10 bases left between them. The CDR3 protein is CASSVGLDSSYEQYF. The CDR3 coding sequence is TGTGCCAGCAGCGTAGGTCTCGACTCCTCCTACGAGCAGTACTTC.

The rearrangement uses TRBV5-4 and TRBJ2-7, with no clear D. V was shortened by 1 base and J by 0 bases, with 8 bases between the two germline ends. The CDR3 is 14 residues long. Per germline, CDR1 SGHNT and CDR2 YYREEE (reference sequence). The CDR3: CASSLLSASYEQYF. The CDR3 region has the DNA TGTGCCAGCAGCTTGCTGTCGGCCTCCTACGAGCAGTACTTC.

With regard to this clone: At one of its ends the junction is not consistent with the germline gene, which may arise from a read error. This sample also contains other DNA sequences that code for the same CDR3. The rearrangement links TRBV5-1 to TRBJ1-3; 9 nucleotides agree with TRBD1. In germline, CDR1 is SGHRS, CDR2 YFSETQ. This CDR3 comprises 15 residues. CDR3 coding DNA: TGCGCCAGCAGTTTGGACAGGGGACCTGGAAACACCATATATTTT. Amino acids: CASSLDRGPGNTIYF.

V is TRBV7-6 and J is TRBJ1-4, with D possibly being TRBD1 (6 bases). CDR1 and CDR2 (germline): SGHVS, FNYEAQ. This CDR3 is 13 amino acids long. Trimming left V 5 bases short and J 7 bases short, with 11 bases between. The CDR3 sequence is CASSQDRSEKLFF. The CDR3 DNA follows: TGTGCCAGCAGCCAGGACAGAAGTGAAAAACTGTTTTTT.

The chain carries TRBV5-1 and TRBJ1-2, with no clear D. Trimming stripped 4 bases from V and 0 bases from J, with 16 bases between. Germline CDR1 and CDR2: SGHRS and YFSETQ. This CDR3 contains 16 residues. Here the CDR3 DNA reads TGCGCCAGCAGCCTCCAGGACGGGCCAGCTAACTATGGCTACACCTTC. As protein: CASSLQDGPANYGYTF.

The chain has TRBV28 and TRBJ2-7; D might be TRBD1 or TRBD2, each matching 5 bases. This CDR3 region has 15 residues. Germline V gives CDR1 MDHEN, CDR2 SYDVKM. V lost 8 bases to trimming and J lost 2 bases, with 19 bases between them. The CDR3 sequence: CASPSGTPTAYEQYF. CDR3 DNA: TGTGCCAGCCCGTCTGGGACCCCAACCGCCTACGAGCAGTACTTC.

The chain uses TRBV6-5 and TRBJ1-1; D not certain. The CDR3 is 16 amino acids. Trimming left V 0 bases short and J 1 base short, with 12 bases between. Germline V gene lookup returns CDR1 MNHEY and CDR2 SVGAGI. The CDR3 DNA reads TGTGCCAGCAGTTACTCGACTGGGGAGGCGAACACTGAAGCTTTCTTT. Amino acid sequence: CASSYSTGEANTEAFF.

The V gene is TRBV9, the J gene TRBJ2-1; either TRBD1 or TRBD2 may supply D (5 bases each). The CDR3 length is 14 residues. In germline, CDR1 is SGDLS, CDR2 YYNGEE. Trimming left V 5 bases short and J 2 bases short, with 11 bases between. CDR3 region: CASSTGPPYNEQFF. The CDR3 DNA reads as TGTGCCAGCAGTACGGGACCCCCCTACAATGAGCAGTTCTTC.

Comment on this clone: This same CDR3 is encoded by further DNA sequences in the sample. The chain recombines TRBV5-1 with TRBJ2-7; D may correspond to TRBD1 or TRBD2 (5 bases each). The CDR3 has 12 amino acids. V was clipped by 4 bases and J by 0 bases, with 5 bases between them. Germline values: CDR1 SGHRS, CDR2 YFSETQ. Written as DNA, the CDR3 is TGCGCCAGCAGCGGGGGCTCCTACGAGCAGTACTTC. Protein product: CASSGGSYEQYF.

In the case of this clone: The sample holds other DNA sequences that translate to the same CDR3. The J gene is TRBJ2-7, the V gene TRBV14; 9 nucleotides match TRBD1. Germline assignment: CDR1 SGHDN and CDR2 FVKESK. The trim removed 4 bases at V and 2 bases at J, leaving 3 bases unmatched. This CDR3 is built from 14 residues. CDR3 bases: TGTGCCAGCAGCCCTGGGACAGGGCCCTACGAGCAGTACTTC. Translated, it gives CASSPGTGPYEQYF.

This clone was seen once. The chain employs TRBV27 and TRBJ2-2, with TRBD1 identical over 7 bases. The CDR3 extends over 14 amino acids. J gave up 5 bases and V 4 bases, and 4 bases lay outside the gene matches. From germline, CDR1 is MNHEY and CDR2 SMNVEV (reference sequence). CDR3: CASSSGGRTGELFF. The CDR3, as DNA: TGTGCCAGCAGTTCAGGGGGTCGAACCGGGGAGCTGTTTTTT.

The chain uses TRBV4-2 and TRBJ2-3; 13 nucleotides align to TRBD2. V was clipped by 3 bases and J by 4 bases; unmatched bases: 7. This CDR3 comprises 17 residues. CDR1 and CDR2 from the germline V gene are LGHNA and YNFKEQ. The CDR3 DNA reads TGTGCCAGCAGCCAGGAAACTAGCGGGAGGGCCTCAGATACGCAGTATTTT. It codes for CASSQETSGRASDTQYF.

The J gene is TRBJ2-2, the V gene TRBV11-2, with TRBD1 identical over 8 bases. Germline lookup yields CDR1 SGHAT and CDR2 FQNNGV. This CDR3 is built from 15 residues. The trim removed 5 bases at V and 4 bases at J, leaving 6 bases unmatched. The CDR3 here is CASSTRTGTTGELFF. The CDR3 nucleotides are TGTGCCAGCAGCACTCGGACAGGGACCACCGGGGAGCTGTTTTTT.

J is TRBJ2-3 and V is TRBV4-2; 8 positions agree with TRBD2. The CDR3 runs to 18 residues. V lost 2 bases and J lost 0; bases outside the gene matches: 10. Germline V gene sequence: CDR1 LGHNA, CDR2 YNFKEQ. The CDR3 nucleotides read TGTGCCAGCAGCCAAATGGGGACGGTAGCGGGAAGCACAGATACGCAGTATTTT. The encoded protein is CASSQMGTVAGSTDTQYF.

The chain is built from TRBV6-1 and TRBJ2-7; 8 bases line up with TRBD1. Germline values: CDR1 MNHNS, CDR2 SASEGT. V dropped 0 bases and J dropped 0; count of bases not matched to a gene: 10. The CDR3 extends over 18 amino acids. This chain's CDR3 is CASSEALGQGPSSYEQYF. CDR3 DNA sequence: TGTGCCAGCAGTGAAGCGCTCGGACAGGGACCCAGCTCCTACGAGCAGTACTTC.

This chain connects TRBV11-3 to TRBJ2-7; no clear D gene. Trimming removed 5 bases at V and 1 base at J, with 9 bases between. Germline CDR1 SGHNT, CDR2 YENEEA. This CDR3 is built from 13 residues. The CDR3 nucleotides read TGTGCCAGCAGCGGAAGAGAATCCTACGAGCAGTACTTC. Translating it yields CASSGRESYEQYF.

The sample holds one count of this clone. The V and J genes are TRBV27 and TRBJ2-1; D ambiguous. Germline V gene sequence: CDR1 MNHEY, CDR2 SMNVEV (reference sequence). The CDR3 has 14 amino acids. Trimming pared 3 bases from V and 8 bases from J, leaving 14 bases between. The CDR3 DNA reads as TGTGCCAGCAGTTTGACCTACCCTAGGGATGAGCAGTTCTTC. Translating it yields CASSLTYPRDEQFF.

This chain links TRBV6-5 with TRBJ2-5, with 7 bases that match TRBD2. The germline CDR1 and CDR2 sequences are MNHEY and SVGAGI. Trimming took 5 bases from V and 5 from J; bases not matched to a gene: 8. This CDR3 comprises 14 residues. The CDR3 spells CASSPSGARETQYF. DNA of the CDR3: TGTGCCAGCAGTCCCAGCGGGGCGCGGGAGACCCAGTACTTC.

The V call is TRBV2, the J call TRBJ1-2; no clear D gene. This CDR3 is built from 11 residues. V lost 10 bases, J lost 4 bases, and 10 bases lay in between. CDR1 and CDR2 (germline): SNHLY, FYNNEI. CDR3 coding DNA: TGTGCCATTGAAAGCGGCTATGGCTACACCTTC. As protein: CAIESGYGYTF.

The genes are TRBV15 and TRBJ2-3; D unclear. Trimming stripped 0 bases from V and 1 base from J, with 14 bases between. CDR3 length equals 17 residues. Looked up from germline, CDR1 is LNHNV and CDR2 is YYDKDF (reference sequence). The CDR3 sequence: CATSRENSPARTDTQYF. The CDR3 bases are TGTGCCACCAGCAGAGAGAACTCCCCGGCTCGCACAGATACGCAGTATTTT.

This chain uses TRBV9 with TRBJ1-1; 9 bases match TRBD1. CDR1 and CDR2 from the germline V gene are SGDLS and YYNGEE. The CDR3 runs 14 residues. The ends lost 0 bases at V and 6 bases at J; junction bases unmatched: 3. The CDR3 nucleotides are TGTGCCAGCAGCGTAGACGGGACAGGGCCTGAAGCTTTCTTT. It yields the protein CASSVDGTGPEAFF.

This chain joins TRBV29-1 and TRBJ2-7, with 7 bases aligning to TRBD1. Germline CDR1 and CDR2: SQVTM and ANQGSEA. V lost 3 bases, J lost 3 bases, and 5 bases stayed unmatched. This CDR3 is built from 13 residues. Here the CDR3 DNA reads TGCAGCGTTGAGGGACAGACGATCTACGAGCAGTACTTC. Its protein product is CSVEGQTIYEQYF.